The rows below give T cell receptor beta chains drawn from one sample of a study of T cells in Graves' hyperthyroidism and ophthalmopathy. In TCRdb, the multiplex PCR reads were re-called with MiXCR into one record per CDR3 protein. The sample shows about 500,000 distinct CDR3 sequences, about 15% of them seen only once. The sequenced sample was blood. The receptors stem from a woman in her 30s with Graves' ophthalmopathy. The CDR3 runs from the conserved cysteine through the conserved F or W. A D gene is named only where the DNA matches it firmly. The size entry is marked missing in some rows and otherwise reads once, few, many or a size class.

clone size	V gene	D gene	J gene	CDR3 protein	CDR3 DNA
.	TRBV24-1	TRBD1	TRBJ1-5	CATSDAGTVDQPQHF	TGTGCCACCAGTGATGCCGGGACAGTTGATCAGCCCCAGCATTTT
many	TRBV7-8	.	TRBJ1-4	CASSLEAGYFEKLFF	TGTGCCAGCAGCTTAGAGGCAGGGTATTTTGAAAAACTGTTTTTT
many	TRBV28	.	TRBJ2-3	CASSYSGWADTQYF	TGTGCCAGCAGTTACTCGGGATGGGCAGATACGCAGTATTTT
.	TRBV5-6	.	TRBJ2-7	CASSFVGGWHEQYF	TGTGCCAGCAGCTTTGTGGGGGGCTGGCACGAGCAGTACTTC
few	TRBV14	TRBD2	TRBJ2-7	CASSHVASGNYEQYF	TGTGCCAGCAGCCACGTTGCTAGCGGGAACTACGAGCAGTACTTC
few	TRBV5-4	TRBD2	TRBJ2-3	CASSPAGVTADTQYF	TGTGCCAGCAGCCCAGCGGGGGTGACGGCAGATACGCAGTATTTT
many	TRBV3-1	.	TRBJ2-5	CASSYRAETQYF	TGTGCCAGCAGCTACAGGGCAGAGACCCAGTACTTC
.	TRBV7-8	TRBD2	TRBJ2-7	CASSLRQRGEQYF	TGTGCCAGCAGCTTGCGGCAGCGGGGGGAGCAGTACTTC
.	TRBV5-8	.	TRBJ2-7	CASSFGPIPAGLREQYF	TGTGCCAGCAGCTTTGGCCCAATTCCAGCAGGCTTGAGGGAGCAGTACTTC
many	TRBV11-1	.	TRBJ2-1	CASSQRGTYGTLVGQFF	TGTGCCAGCAGCCAACGGGGGACCTACGGGACCCTGGTGGGGCAGTTCTTC
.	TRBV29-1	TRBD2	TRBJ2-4	CSVEGLSGRGENIQYF	TGCAGCGTTGAGGGGCTTAGCGGGAGGGGGGAAAACATTCAGTACTTC
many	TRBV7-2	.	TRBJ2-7	CASSLDGSYSYEQYF	TGTGCCAGCAGCTTAGATGGCTCCTACTCCTACGAGCAGTACTTC
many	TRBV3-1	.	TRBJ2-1	CASSHRGKNEQFF	TGTGCCAGCAGCCACAGGGGTAAAAATGAGCAGTTCTTC
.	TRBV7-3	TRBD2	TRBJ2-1	CASSGLAGLGEQFF	TGTGCCAGCAGCGGACTAGCGGGTCTTGGGGAGCAGTTCTTC
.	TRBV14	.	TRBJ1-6	CASSQAARQSSWGFNSPLHF	TGTGCCAGCAGCCAAGCGGCCAGGCAATCGTCGTGGGGATTTAATTCACCCCTCCACTTT
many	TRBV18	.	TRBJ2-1	CASSPPRTIYNEQFF	TGTGCCAGCTCACCACCGAGGACTATTTACAATGAGCAGTTCTTC
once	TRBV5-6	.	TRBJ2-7	CASSAPATVRGEQYF	TGTGCCAGCAGCGCCCCCGCGACAGTCAGGGGCGAGCAGTACTTC
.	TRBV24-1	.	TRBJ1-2	CATSDPDGNYGHTF	TGTGCCACCAGTGACCCGGACGGAAACTATGGCCACACCTTC